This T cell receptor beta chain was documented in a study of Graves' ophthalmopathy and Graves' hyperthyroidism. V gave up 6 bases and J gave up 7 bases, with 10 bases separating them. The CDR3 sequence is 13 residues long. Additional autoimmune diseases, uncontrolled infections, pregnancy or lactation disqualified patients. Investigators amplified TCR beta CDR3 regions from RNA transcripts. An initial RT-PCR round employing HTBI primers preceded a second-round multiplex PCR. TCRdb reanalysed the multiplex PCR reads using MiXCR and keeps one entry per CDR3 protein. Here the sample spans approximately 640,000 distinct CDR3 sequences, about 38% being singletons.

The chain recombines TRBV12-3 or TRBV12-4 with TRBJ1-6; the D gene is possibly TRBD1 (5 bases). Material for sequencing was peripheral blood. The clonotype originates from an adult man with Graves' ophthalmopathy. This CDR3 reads CASRNRQNSPLHF. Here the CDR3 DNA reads TGTGCCAGCAGGAATCGACAGAATTCACCCCTCCACTTT.